Shown below are 32 T cell receptor beta chains from a single sample sequenced in a study of T cell repertoires in cytomegalovirus infection. Via MiXCR, TCRdb re-called the reads, giving one row per CDR3 protein. Of 230,000 or so distinct CDR3 sequences in the sample, 30% to 45% are singletons; the top ten hold more than 50%. For these receptors, no antigen is known. The sample was CD8+ T cells from cultured PBMCs, taken from culture after CMV antigen stimulation. The receptors here all came from a human donor in good health (CMV status not recorded). Some clones in this sample may be carry-over from other donors' samples.

The rearrangement uses TRBV6-8 and TRBJ2-3; D unclear. Germline V gene sequence: CDR1 MNHGY, CDR2 SAAAGT. V lost 2 bases and J lost 4, with 10 bases in between. The CDR3 totals 14 residues. CDR3 sequence: CASSYGIYADTQYF. CDR3 nucleotides: TGTGCCAGCAGTTACGGTATCTATGCAGATACGCAGTATTTT.

V gene TRBV28 combines with J gene TRBJ2-7; maybe TRBD2 (7 bases). Trimming took 3 bases from V and 5 from J, leaving 17 bases between them. Germline CDR1 is MDHEN and CDR2 is SYDVKM. CDR3 length: 15 amino acids. The CDR3 spells CASSFRGGGVDEQYF. DNA for the CDR3: TGTGCCAGCAGTTTTCGGGGAGGGGGGGTTGACGAGCAGTACTTC.

This clonotype was detected a few times. CDR3: CASCRIGGLDGTGELFF. Written as DNA, the CDR3 is TGTGCCAGCTGTAGGATCGGGGGCCTAGACGGCACCGGGGAGCTGTTTTTT. The chain is built from TRBV28 and TRBJ2-2; tentatively, D is TRBD1 or TRBD2 (6 bases each). V was trimmed by 8 bases and J by 4 bases, leaving 23 bases between them. Germline V CDR1 and CDR2: MDHEN, SYDVKM. The CDR3 loop spans 17 amino acids.

V is TRBV10-3 and J is TRBJ2-1, with 8 bases matching TRBD1. Germline V gene sequence: CDR1 ENHRY, CDR2 SYGVKD. This CDR3 has 16 residues. Trimming at V came to 3 bases and at J to 6 bases, leaving 10 bases not matched to a gene. CDR3 DNA sequence: TGTGCCATCAGTGACTGGGACAGGAAAGGTGGCAATGAGCAGTTCTTC. This gives the protein CAISDWDRKGGNEQFF.

The CDR3 sequence is CASRRTGAAWRDQPQHF. CDR3 in DNA: TGTGCCAGCAGACGGACAGGGGCGGCGTGGCGGGATCAGCCCCAGCATTTT. This chain uses TRBV28 with TRBJ1-5; 9 bases align to TRBD1. The CDR3 covers 17 residues. The V gene end was trimmed by 6 bases and the J gene end by 5 bases; junction bases not matched to a gene: 14. Germline lookup yields CDR1 MDHEN and CDR2 SYDVKM.

The J gene is TRBJ2-5, the V gene TRBV27; D is uncertain. V was cut by 0 bases and J by 7 bases, with 3 bases left in between. Germline-derived CDR1 and CDR2 are MNHEY and SMNVEV (reference sequence). This CDR3 is built from 11 residues. This CDR3 is CASSLSGTQYF. The CDR3 DNA reads as TGTGCCAGCAGTTTATCCGGGACCCAGTACTTC.

This chain connects TRBV27 to TRBJ1-5; 7 bases are a match to TRBD1. The CDR3 consists of 15 residues. After removal of 2 bases from V and 4 bases from J, the junction contained 5 bases not matched to a gene. Per germline, CDR1 MNHEY and CDR2 SMNVEV (reference sequence). The CDR3 region is CASSLIMTGNQPQHF. DNA of the CDR3: TGTGCCAGCAGTTTAATTATGACAGGGAATCAGCCCCAGCATTTT.

The rearrangement links TRBV7-9 to TRBJ1-2; 8 bases match TRBD1. Looked up from germline, CDR1 is SEHNR and CDR2 is FQNEAQ (reference sequence). The CDR3 has 13 residues. The junction had 7 bases not matched to a gene; V was cut back by 5 bases and J by 8 bases. CDR3 sequence reads: CASSRQGIQGYTF. The CDR3 nucleotides are TGTGCCAGCAGCAGACAGGGGATTCAAGGCTACACCTTC.

There are a few counts of this clonotype. The chain has TRBV7-9 and TRBJ2-7; 8 bases map to TRBD1. This CDR3 contains 15 residues. CDR1 is SEHNR and CDR2 is FQNEAQ in the germline V gene (reference sequence). The V gene end was trimmed by 5 bases and the J gene end by 5 bases; junction bases not matched to a gene: 11. CDR3 residues: CASSPGQGFKHEQYF. DNA for the CDR3: TGTGCCAGCAGCCCCGGACAGGGATTTAAGCACGAGCAGTACTTC.

The chain has TRBV11-2 and TRBJ2-7, with no clear D. CDR1 SGHAT and CDR2 FQNNGV come from the germline V gene. The CDR3 loop spans 13 amino acids. V was trimmed by 3 bases and J by 0 bases, leaving 6 bases between them. CDR3 sequence (DNA): TGTGCCAGCAGCTTGGGAACCTCCTACGAGCAGTACTTC. Translating it yields CASSLGTSYEQYF.

This clonotype has a count of ten or more. V and J are TRBV18 and TRBJ2-7, with 11 bases matching TRBD1. Germline CDR1 is KGHSH and CDR2 is LQKENI. The CDR3 spans 15 residues. Trimming removed 5 bases from V and 2 bases from J; junction bases left unmatched: 5. CDR3 DNA: TGTGCCAGCTCATTGCCGGGACAGGGGGCCTACGAGCAGTACTTC. Its protein is CASSLPGQGAYEQYF.

This clonotype showed up just a few times. The chain carries TRBV7-9 and TRBJ1-2; 10 nucleotides match TRBD1. This CDR3 is built from 17 residues. V dropped 6 bases and J dropped 4; count of bases not matched to a gene: 14. The V gene's germline CDR1 is SEHNR and CDR2 FQNEAQ (reference sequence). In DNA, the CDR3 is TGTGCCAGCAGACCCCGGGACAGGGGACTCACATCCTATGGCTACACCTTC. Translated: CASRPRDRGLTSYGYTF. The complete variable domain, with remaining parts taken from reference TRBV7-9 and TRBJ1-2, reads DTGVSQNPRHKITKRGQNVTFRCDPISEHNRLYWYRQTLGQGPEFLTYFQNEAQLEKSRLLSDRFSAERPKGSFSTLEIQRTEQGDSAMYLCASRPRDRGLTSYGYTFGSGTRLTVV.

There are a few counts of this clonotype. The rearrangement joins TRBV7-8 to TRBJ1-6, with D tentatively TRBD1 (6 bases). The V end lost 10 bases, the J end lost 11 bases, and 21 bases lay between the germline ends. The CDR3 has 14 residues. CDR1 and CDR2 (germline): SGHVS, FQNEAQ. The CDR3: CATYRDTNIPPLHF. CDR3 in DNA: TGTGCCACCTATCGGGACACCAACATACCACCCCTCCACTTT.

This clonotype was detected only a few times. The rearrangement links TRBV6-1 to TRBJ2-2, with D tentatively TRBD1 (8 bases). The germline V gene has CDR1 MNHNS and CDR2 SASEGT. V lost 4 bases and J 7 bases, leaving 16 bases between the germline ends. The length of the CDR3 is 15 residues. The CDR3 protein is CASSGYRGGNGELFF. For the CDR3, the DNA is TGTGCCAGCAGTGGATACAGGGGGGGAAACGGGGAGCTGTTTTTT.

This clonotype turned up a few times. The rearrangement joins TRBV2 to TRBJ1-2; D possibly corresponds to TRBD1 (6 bases). V lost 6 bases and J 7 bases, leaving 15 bases between the germline ends. The CDR3 spans 13 residues. From germline, CDR1 is SNHLY and CDR2 FYNNEI. CDR3 region: CASSPGVTAGYTF. DNA for the CDR3: TGTGCCAGCAGCCCAGGGGTAACGGCTGGCTACACCTTC.

V is TRBV11-2 and J is TRBJ2-4; D possibly uses TRBD1 or TRBD2 (6 bases each). The germline V gene has CDR1 SGHAT and CDR2 FQNNGV. This CDR3 has 18 amino acids. The ends were cut back, 2 bases at V and 0 bases at J, with 17 bases in the middle. Here the CDR3 reads CASSLWISGAVAKNIQYF. CDR3 nucleotide sequence: TGTGCCAGCAGCTTATGGATCTCGGGGGCCGTAGCCAAAAACATTCAGTACTTC. The full variable domain, in which reference TRBV11-2 and TRBJ2-4 provide the parts outside the CDR3, is EAGVAQSPRYKIIEKRQSVAFWCNPISGHATLYWYQQILGQGPKLLIQFQNNGVVDDSQLPKDRFSAERLKGVDSTLKIQPAKLEDSAVYLCASSLWISGAVAKNIQYFGAGTRLSVL.

This clonotype was detected a few times. The chain carries TRBV7-6 and TRBJ2-1; D unresolved. Germline lookup yields CDR1 SGHVS and CDR2 FNYEAQ. The CDR3 runs to 14 residues. With 1 base removed from V and 10 bases from J, the gap between germline ends came to 14 bases. The chain's CDR3 is CASSLGASGLEQFF. In nucleotides, the CDR3 is TGTGCCAGCAGCTTAGGAGCCTCGGGTTTAGAGCAGTTCTTC.

V usage is TRBV27 and J usage is TRBJ2-1; possibly TRBD1 for D (6 bases). V was clipped by 4 bases and J by 4 bases, with 20 bases between them. CDR3 size: 17 residues. CDR1 and CDR2 (germline): MNHEY, SMNVEV (reference sequence). CDR3 DNA sequence: TGTGCCAGCAGTTCGTTACGGGCCTTGAGGGGGTACAATGAGCAGTTCTTC. Amino acid sequence: CASSSLRALRGYNEQFF.

Worth noting for this clonotype: The conserved phenylalanine or tryptophan is not found at the CDR3 terminus, so this likely reflects a read error. This rearrangement joins TRBV6-8 to TRBJ2-7; 8 bases align to TRBD1. V lost 5 bases and J lost 4; bases outside the gene matches: 10. In germline, CDR1 is MNHGY, CDR2 SAAAGT. The CDR3 totals 15 residues. CDR3 in amino acids: CASSHGQGFAYEQYL. Written as DNA, the CDR3 is TGTGCCAGCAGTCACGGACAGGGTTTCGCGTACGAGCAGTACTTA.

The chain employs TRBV7-6 and TRBJ2-5; D might be TRBD2 (6 bases). The CDR3 totals 14 residues. CDR1 is SGHVS, CDR2 FNYEAQ, per germline. The V end was cut by 5 bases, the J end by 2 bases, with 12 bases between. CDR3: CASSMGLLQETQYF. For the CDR3, the DNA is TGTGCCAGCAGCATGGGACTTCTTCAAGAGACCCAGTACTTC. Based on the CDR3 plus reference TRBV7-6 and TRBJ2-5, the full variable domain is GAGVSQSPRYKVTKRGQDVALRCDPISGHVSLYWYRQALGQGPEFLTYFNYEAQQDKSGLPNDRFSAERPEGSISTLTIQRTEQRDSAMYRCASSMGLLQETQYFGPGTRLLVL.

The V and J genes are TRBV27 and TRBJ1-6; D gene ambiguous. V lost 5 bases and J lost 10, with 18 bases in between. Germline CDR1 reads MNHEY; CDR2 reads SMNVEV (reference sequence). The CDR3 length is 15 residues. In DNA, the CDR3 is TGTGCCAGCAGTGTGGTGACTCCGATAGGGTCACCCCTCCACTTT. This encodes CASSVVTPIGSPLHF.

This clonotype occurred a few times. An end of the junction does not agree with germline; a read error may underlie this. The genes are TRBV7-6 and TRBJ2-2, with D perhaps TRBD1 or TRBD2 (5 bases each). This CDR3 spans 14 amino acids. Germline assignment: CDR1 SGHVS and CDR2 FNYEAQ. As DNA, the CDR3 is TGTGCCACCAGCCGGGACCTCCGGGGCGGGGAGCTGTTTTTT. Translation gives CATSRDLRGGELFF.

The rearrangement links TRBV20-1 to TRBJ1-2; D uncertain. The germline CDR1 and CDR2 sequences are DFQATT and SNEGSKA (reference sequence). The CDR3 is 17 residues long. V gave up 3 bases and J gave up 8 bases, with 28 bases separating them. In nucleotides, the CDR3 is TGCAGTGCTAGGGACTCGATAGTGATTGGTAACGACGCGGGCTACACCTTC. As protein: CSARDSIVIGNDAGYTF.

This chain uses TRBV5-1 with TRBJ1-2, with D unresolved. Germline V gene lookup returns CDR1 SGHRS and CDR2 YFSETQ. This CDR3 spans 13 amino acids. V was cut by 5 bases and J by 2 bases, with 10 bases left in between. The CDR3 nucleotides are TGCGCCAGCAGGGCCGGGAAAAACTATGGCTACACCTTC. This sequence encodes CASRAGKNYGYTF.

This clonotype was seen many times. The V and J genes are TRBV7-9 and TRBJ2-5; 8 bases are a match to TRBD2. Germline-derived CDR1 and CDR2 are SEHNR and FQNEAQ (reference sequence). J gave up 2 bases and V 5 bases, and 7 bases lay outside the gene matches. The CDR3 is made up of 15 amino acids. The CDR3 is CASSHLLAGQETQYF. CDR3 in DNA: TGTGCCAGCAGCCACCTCTTAGCGGGGCAAGAGACCCAGTACTTC.

In this sample, this clonotype turned up a few times. The V call is TRBV24-1, the J call TRBJ2-3; tentatively, D is TRBD1 (5 bases). Trimming took off 3 bases at V and 0 bases at J, with 15 bases between the two ends. CDR1 is KGHDR, CDR2 SFDVKD, per germline. This CDR3 comprises 17 residues. The CDR3 region has the DNA TGTGCCACCAGTGATAGATCCAGGGTTTCTAGCACAGATACGCAGTATTTT. This translates into CATSDRSRVSSTDTQYF.

The V gene is TRBV29-1, the J gene TRBJ1-3, with 7 nucleotides matching TRBD1. The CDR3 runs 13 residues. Trimming cost V 7 bases and J 1 base; bases outside gene matches: 4. Looked up from germline, CDR1 is SQVTM and CDR2 is ANQGSEA. CDR3 protein: CSAVTGSGNTIYF. The CDR3 bases are TGCAGCGCCGTGACAGGGTCTGGAAACACCATATATTTT. Looking up the rest from reference TRBV29-1 and TRBJ1-3 gives the full variable domain: SAVISQKPSRDICQRGTSLTIQCQVDSQVTMMFWYRQQPGQSLTLIATANQGSEATYESGFVIDKFPISRPNLTFSTLTVSNMSPEDSSIYLCSAVTGSGNTIYFGEGSWLTVV.

This clonotype was counted a few times. The chain combines TRBV7-2 with TRBJ2-7; 7 bases are shared with TRBD2. Germline V gene lookup returns CDR1 SGHTA and CDR2 FQGNSA. This CDR3 is 18 amino acids long. V was pared by 3 bases and J by 2 bases, with 16 bases of the junction left unmatched. The CDR3 sequence: CASSFYGLADGKPYEQYF. CDR3 DNA sequence: TGTGCCAGCAGCTTCTATGGCCTAGCGGACGGCAAACCCTACGAGCAGTACTTC.

The V call is TRBV7-6, the J call TRBJ2-1, with 11 bases identical to TRBD1. CDR3 size: 15 residues. Germline V gene lookup returns CDR1 SGHVS and CDR2 FNYEAQ. Trimming at V came to 5 bases and at J to 9 bases, leaving 9 bases not matched to a gene. CDR3 coding DNA: TGTGCCAGCAGCACTGGGACAGGGGGGTTCCGTGAGCAGTTCTTC. This gives the protein CASSTGTGGFREQFF. The full variable domain, its missing parts supplied by reference TRBV7-6 and TRBJ2-1, is GAGVSQSPRYKVTKRGQDVALRCDPISGHVSLYWYRQALGQGPEFLTYFNYEAQQDKSGLPNDRFSAERPEGSISTLTIQRTEQRDSAMYRCASSTGTGGFREQFFGPGTRLTVL.

The chain uses TRBV27 and TRBJ2-1, with D maybe TRBD1 (6 bases). CDR1 is MNHEY and CDR2 is SMNVEV in the germline V gene (reference sequence). Trimming pared 5 bases from V and 8 bases from J, leaving 13 bases between. The CDR3 has 13 residues. The CDR3 is CASSGQQGYEQFF. The CDR3, as DNA: TGTGCCAGCAGTGGGCAACAGGGCTATGAGCAGTTCTTC.

The CDR3 spells CASSPRGGPDEQYF. CDR3 sequence (DNA): TGTGCCAGCAGCCCCCGAGGGGGGCCTGACGAGCAGTACTTC. The chain joins TRBV14 to TRBJ2-7; TRBD1 or TRBD2 may be the D gene (6 bases each). V lost 4 bases and J 5 bases, leaving 15 bases between the germline ends. The CDR3 runs to 14 residues. CDR1 and CDR2 from the germline V gene are SGHDN and FVKESK.

The gene calls are TRBV11-2 and TRBJ2-1; 12 nucleotides line up with TRBD2. The trim removed 5 bases at V and 5 bases at J, leaving 1 base unmatched. Germline V gene data show CDR1 as SGHAT and CDR2 as FQNNGV. This CDR3 contains 14 residues. The CDR3 DNA sequence: TGTGCCAGCAGCCGGACTAGCGGGAACAATGAGCAGTTCTTC. Protein sequence: CASSRTSGNNEQFF.